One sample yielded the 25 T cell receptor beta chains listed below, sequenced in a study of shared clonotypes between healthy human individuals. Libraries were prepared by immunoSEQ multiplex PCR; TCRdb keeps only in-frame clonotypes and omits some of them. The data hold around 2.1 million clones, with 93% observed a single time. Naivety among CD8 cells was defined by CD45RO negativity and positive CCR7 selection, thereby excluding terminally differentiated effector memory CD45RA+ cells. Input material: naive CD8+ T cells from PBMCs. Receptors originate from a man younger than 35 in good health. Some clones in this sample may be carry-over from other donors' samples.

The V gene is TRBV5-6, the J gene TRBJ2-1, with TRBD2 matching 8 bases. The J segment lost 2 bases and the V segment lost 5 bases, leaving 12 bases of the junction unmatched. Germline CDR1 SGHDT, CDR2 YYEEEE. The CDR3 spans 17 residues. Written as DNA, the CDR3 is TGTGCCAGCAGGAGCTCTTTAGCGGGAAGGACCTACAATGAGCAGTTCTTC. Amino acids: CASRSSLAGRTYNEQFF.

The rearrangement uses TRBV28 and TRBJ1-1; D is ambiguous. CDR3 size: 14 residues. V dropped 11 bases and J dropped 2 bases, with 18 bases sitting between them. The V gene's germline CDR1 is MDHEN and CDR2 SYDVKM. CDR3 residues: CAHTKAAPNTEAFF. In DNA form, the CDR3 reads TGTGCCCACACGAAAGCAGCCCCTAACACTGAAGCTTTCTTT.

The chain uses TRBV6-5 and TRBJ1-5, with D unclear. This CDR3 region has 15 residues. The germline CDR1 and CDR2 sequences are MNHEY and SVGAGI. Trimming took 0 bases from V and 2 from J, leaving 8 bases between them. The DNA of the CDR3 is TGTGCCAGCAGTTACTCGTCCAGTCGCAATCAGCCCCAGCATTTT. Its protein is CASSYSSSRNQPQHF.

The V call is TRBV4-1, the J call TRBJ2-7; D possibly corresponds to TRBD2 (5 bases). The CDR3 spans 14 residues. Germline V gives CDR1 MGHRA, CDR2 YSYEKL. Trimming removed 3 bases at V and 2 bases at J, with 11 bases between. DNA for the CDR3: TGCGCCAGCAGCCATTCGGGGAATACCTACGAGCAGTACTTC. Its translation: CASSHSGNTYEQYF.

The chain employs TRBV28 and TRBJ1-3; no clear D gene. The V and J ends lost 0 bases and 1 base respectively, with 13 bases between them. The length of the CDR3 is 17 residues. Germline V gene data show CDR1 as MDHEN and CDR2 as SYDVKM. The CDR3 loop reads CASSLWSLGASGNTIYF. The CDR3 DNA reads TGTGCCAGCAGTTTATGGTCCTTAGGAGCGTCTGGAAACACCATATATTTT.

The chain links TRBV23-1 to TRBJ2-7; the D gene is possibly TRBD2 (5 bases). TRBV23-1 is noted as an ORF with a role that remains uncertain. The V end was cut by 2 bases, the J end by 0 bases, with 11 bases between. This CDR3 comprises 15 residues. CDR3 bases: TGCGCCAGCAGTCAAAAACAGCGGATCTCCTACGAGCAGTACTTC. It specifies CASSQKQRISYEQYF.

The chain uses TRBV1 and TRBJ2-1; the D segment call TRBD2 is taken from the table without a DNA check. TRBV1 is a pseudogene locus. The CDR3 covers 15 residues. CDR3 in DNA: TGCACCAGCAGCCAGAGATTATCCCCCCACAATGAGCAGTTCTTC. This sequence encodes CTSSQRLSPHNEQFF.

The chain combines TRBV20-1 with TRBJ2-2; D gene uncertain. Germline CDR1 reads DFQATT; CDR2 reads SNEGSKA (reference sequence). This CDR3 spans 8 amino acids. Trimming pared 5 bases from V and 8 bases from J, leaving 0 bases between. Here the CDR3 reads CSAGELFF. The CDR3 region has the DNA TGCAGTGCTGGGGAGCTGTTTTTT.

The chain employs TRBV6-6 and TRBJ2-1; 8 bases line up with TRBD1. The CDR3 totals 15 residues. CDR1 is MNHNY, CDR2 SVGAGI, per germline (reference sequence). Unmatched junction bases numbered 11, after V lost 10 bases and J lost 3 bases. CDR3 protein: CATSIQGAFYNEQFF. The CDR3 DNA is TGTGCCACCTCGATTCAGGGGGCGTTCTACAATGAGCAGTTCTTC.

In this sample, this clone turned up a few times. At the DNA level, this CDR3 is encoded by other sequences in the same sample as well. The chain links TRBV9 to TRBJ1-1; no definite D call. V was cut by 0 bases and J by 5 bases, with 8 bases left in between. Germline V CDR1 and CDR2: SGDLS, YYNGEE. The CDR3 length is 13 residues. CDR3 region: CASSVGTGTEAFF. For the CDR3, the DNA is TGTGCCAGCAGCGTAGGTACCGGAACTGAAGCTTTCTTT.

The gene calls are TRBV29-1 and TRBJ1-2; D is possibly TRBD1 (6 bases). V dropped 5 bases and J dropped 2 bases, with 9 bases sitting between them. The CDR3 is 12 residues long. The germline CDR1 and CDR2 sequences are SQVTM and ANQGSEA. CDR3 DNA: TGCAGCGTTTTGGGGGCCAACTATGGCTACACCTTC. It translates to CSVLGANYGYTF.

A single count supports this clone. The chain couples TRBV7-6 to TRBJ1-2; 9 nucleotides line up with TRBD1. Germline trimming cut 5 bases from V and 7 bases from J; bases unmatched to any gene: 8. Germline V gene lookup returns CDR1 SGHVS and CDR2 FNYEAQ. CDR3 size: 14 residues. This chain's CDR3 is CASSAQGASAGYTF. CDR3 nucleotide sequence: TGTGCCAGCAGCGCACAGGGGGCGTCGGCTGGCTACACCTTC.

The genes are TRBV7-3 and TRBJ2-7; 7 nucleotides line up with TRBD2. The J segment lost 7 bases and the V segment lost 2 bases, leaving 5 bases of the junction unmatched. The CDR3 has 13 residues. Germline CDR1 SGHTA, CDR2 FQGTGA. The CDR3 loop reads CASSLGRAGEQYF. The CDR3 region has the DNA TGTGCCAGCAGCTTAGGGAGGGCAGGGGAGCAGTACTTC.

CDR3 sequence reads: CASSLSSGRAEYF. CDR3 sequence (DNA): TGTGCCAGCAGCCTCTCGAGCGGGAGGGCCGAGTATTTT. The chain recombines TRBV11-2 with TRBJ2-3; TRBD2 aligns across 10 bases. CDR1 SGHAT and CDR2 FQNNGV come from the germline V gene. With 5 bases clipped from V and 13 bases from J, the junction kept 9 bases outside the gene matches. The CDR3 covers 13 residues.

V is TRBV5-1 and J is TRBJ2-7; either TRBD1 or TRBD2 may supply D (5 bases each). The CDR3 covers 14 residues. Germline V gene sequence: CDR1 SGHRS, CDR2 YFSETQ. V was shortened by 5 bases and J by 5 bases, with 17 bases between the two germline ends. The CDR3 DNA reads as TGCGCCAGCAGTCACGACGGGGCGCGGAACGAGCAGTACTTC. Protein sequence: CASSHDGARNEQYF. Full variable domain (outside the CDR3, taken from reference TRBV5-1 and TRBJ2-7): KAGVTQTPRYLIKTRGQQVTLSCSPISGHRSVSWYQQTPGQGLQFLFEYFSETQRNKGNFPGRFSGRQFSNSRSEMNVSTLELGDSALYLCASSHDGARNEQYFGPGTRLTVT.

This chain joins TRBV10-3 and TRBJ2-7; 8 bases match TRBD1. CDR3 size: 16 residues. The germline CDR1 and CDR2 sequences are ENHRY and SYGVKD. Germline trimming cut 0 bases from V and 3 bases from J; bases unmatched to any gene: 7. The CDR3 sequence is CAISESTGQESYEQYF. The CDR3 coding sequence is TGTGCCATCAGTGAGTCTACGGGACAGGAGAGCTACGAGCAGTACTTC.

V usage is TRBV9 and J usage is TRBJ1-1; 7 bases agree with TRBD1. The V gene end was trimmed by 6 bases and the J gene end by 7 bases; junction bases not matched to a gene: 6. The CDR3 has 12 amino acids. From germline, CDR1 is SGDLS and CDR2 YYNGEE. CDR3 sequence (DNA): TGTGCCAGCAAGGGACAGAGTCGTGAAGCTTTCTTT. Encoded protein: CASKGQSREAFF.

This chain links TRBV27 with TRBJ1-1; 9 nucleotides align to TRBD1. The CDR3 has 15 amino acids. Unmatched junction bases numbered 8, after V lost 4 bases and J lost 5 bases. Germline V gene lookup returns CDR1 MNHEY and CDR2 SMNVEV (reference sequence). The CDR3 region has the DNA TGTGCCAGCAGTTCCATACAGGGGGCTGAGACTGAAGCTTTCTTT. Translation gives CASSSIQGAETEAFF.

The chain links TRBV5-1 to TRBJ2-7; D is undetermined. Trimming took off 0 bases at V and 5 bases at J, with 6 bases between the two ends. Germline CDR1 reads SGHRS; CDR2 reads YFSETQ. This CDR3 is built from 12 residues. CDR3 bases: TGCGCCAGCAGCTTGGGGAACAACGAGCAGTACTTC. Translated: CASSLGNNEQYF.

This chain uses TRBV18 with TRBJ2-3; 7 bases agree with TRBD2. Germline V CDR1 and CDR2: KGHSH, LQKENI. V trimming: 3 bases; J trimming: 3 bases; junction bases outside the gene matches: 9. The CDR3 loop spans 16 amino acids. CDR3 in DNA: TGTGCCAGCTCACCGGAGGGGCGGCGGGGGACAGATACGCAGTATTTT. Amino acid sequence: CASSPEGRRGTDTQYF.

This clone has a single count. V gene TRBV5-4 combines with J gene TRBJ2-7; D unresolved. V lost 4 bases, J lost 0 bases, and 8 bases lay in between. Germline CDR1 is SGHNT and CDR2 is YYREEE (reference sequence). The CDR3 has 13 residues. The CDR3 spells CASSPPSSYEQYF. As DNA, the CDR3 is TGTGCCAGCAGCCCCCCGAGCTCCTACGAGCAGTACTTC.

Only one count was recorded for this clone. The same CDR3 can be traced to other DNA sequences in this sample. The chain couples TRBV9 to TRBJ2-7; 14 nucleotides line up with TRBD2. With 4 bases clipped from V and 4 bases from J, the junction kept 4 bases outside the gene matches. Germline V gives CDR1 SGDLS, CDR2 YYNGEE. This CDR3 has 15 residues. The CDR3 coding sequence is TGTGCCAGCAGCCCCCGACTAGCGGGAGGGTACGAGCAGTACTTC. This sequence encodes CASSPRLAGGYEQYF.

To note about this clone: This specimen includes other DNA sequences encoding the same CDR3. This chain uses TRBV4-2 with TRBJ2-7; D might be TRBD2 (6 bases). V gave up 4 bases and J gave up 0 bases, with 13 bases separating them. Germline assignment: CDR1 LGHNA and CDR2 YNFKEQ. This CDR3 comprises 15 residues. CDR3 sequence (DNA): TGTGCCAGCAGCCCCCTGGGAGGCGGCTCCTACGAGCAGTACTTC. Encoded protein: CASSPLGGGSYEQYF.

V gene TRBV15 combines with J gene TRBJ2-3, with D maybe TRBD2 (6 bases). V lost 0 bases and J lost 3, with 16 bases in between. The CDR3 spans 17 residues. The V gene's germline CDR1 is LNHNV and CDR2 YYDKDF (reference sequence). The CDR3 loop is CATSRDLSGRGTDTQYF. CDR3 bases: TGTGCCACCAGCAGAGATCTTTCCGGGAGAGGAACAGATACGCAGTATTTT. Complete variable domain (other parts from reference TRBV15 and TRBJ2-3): DAMVIQNPRYQVTQFGKPVTLSCSQTLNHNVMYWYQQKSSQAPKLLFHYYDKDFNNEADTPDNFQSRRPNTSFCFLDIRSPGLGDTAMYLCATSRDLSGRGTDTQYFGPGTRLTVL.

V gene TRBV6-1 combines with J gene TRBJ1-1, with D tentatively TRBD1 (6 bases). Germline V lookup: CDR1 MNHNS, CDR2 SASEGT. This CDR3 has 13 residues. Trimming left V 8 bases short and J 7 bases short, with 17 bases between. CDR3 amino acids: CASGTRTEGEAFF. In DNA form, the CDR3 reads TGTGCCAGCGGTACAAGGACAGAAGGTGAAGCTTTCTTT.